Listed below are T cell receptor beta chains from one sample, sequenced in a study of regulatory T cells in long-lasting Graves disease. TCRdb ran MiXCR on the multiplex PCR reads and lists one entry per CDR3 protein. This table has about 200,000 distinct CDR3 sequences, around 19% appearing once. Sequencing was performed on peripheral blood mononuclear cells (PBMCs), taken at new diagnosis, from a patient treated with antithyroid drugs. The receptors come from a female donor with Graves disease. The CDR3 runs from the conserved cysteine through the conserved F or W. Fields, in order: clone size, D gene, J gene, V gene, CDR3 DNA, CDR3 protein. The D gene is left open where the match is weak. Clone size appears in some rows only: once, few, many, or a class for an expanded clone.

clone_size: -
d_call: -
j_call: TRBJ1-4
v_call: TRBV7-9
cdr3_nt: TGTGCCAGCAGCTTAATAGGGTCTCTTAATGAAAAACTGTTTTTT
cdr3_aa: CASSLIGSLNEKLFF

clone_size: many
d_call: -
j_call: TRBJ2-6
v_call: TRBV19
cdr3_nt: TGTGCCAGTAGCCGGTGGCTATCGAGCTCTGGGGCCAACGTCCTGACTTTC
cdr3_aa: CASSRWLSSSGANVLTF

clone_size: few
d_call: -
j_call: TRBJ2-7
v_call: TRBV20-1
cdr3_nt: TGCAGTGCTAGCAACAGGGTCTCCTACGAGCAGTACTTC
cdr3_aa: CSASNRVSYEQYF

clone_size: few
d_call: TRBD2
j_call: TRBJ2-7
v_call: TRBV4-2
cdr3_nt: TGTGCCAGCAGCCCGGTAGCGGGAACTCACGAGCAGTACTTC
cdr3_aa: CASSPVAGTHEQYF

clone_size: many
d_call: TRBD2
j_call: TRBJ2-3
v_call: TRBV20-1
cdr3_nt: TGCAGTGCTAACCCGGGACTAGCGCATCTCACAGATACGCAGTATTTT
cdr3_aa: CSANPGLAHLTDTQYF

clone_size: many
d_call: -
j_call: TRBJ1-3
v_call: TRBV27
cdr3_nt: TGTGCCAGCAGCGCAGGTCCTCCTAGCTCTGGAAACACCATATATTTT
cdr3_aa: CASSAGPPSSGNTIYF

clone_size: -
d_call: TRBD1
j_call: TRBJ2-3
v_call: TRBV18
cdr3_nt: TGTGCCAGCTCACCAGGGACAGGGGCAGATACGCAGTATTTT
cdr3_aa: CASSPGTGADTQYF

clone_size: many
d_call: -
j_call: TRBJ2-1
v_call: TRBV13
cdr3_nt: TGTGCCAGCAGCCTTCGGACGCCTTCTAAAAATGAGCAGTTCTTC
cdr3_aa: CASSLRTPSKNEQFF

clone_size: many
d_call: TRBD1
j_call: TRBJ1-5
v_call: TRBV2
cdr3_nt: TGTGCCAGCAGTGGGGACAGGGGAAGGGATCAGCCCCAGCATTTT
cdr3_aa: CASSGDRGRDQPQHF

clone_size: many
d_call: TRBD1
j_call: TRBJ1-3
v_call: TRBV18
cdr3_nt: TGTGCCAGCTCACGACAGGGGTCTGGAAACACCATATATTTT
cdr3_aa: CASSRQGSGNTIYF

clone_size: -
d_call: -
j_call: TRBJ2-3
v_call: TRBV18
cdr3_nt: TGTGCCAGCTCACCGCTGGGGCTTAGCACAGATACGCAGTATTTT
cdr3_aa: CASSPLGLSTDTQYF

clone_size: -
d_call: -
j_call: TRBJ2-1
v_call: TRBV19
cdr3_nt: TGTGCCAGTAGCCCACCCGACACGGCAGGTAGCTACAATGAGCAGTTCTTC
cdr3_aa: CASSPPDTAGSYNEQFF

clone_size: many
d_call: -
j_call: TRBJ1-2
v_call: TRBV2
cdr3_nt: TGTGCCAGCAGTGAACAGGGTGACTATGGCTACACCTTC
cdr3_aa: CASSEQGDYGYTF

clone_size: many
d_call: -
j_call: TRBJ2-7
v_call: TRBV12-5
cdr3_nt: TGTGCTAGTGGTTTGGCCCGGGGAGAGCAGTACTTC
cdr3_aa: CASGLARGEQYF

clone_size: -
d_call: -
j_call: TRBJ2-1
v_call: TRBV25-1
cdr3_nt: TGTGCCAGCAGTGAGGTAGGGCCGGCCTACAATGAGCAGTTCTTC
cdr3_aa: CASSEVGPAYNEQFF

clone_size: many
d_call: TRBD2
j_call: TRBJ2-1
v_call: TRBV12-3/TRBV12-4
cdr3_nt: TGTGCCAGCAGTTTAATCGGGACTACCCTTGAGCAGTTCTTC
cdr3_aa: CASSLIGTTLEQFF

clone_size: -
d_call: -
j_call: TRBJ1-1
v_call: TRBV2
cdr3_nt: TGTGCCAGCAGTGGGGGTACCTTGGGCGTGAACACTGAAGCTTTCTTT
cdr3_aa: CASSGGTLGVNTEAFF